This T cell receptor beta chain came from a study of T cell responses to AZD1222 COVID-19 vaccine. Across the study: The study pooled second doses at about 4 or about 12 weeks.

Here immunoSEQ multiplex PCR was the method, and the copy in TCRdb shows in-frame clones only, minus some. The sample holds some 130,000 clones; 86% are singletons and the top ten take about 20%. The study's findings and limits: Increased Spike-specific TCR breadth and depth were observed after two AZD1222 doses. After the peak T cell response, and only then, were repertoires sampled. The span of vaccine-associated CD4 TCRs extended across spike, with dominance at 160-218 and 743-854.

In regard to this clone: Its target is unknown. The junction and the germline gene differ at one end; a read error may be behind it.

Germline CDR1 is KGHDR and CDR2 is SFDVKD. CDR3 size: 12 residues. The receptor's source is an adult in good health. The chain links TRBV24-1 to TRBJ1-4, with D perhaps TRBD1 (5 bases). The material was peripheral blood, obtained on day 0 of AZD1222 vaccination. The CDR3 spells CATSETGTEWTF. The CDR3 coding sequence is TGTGCCACCAGTGAAACCGGGACTGAGTGGACTTTT.